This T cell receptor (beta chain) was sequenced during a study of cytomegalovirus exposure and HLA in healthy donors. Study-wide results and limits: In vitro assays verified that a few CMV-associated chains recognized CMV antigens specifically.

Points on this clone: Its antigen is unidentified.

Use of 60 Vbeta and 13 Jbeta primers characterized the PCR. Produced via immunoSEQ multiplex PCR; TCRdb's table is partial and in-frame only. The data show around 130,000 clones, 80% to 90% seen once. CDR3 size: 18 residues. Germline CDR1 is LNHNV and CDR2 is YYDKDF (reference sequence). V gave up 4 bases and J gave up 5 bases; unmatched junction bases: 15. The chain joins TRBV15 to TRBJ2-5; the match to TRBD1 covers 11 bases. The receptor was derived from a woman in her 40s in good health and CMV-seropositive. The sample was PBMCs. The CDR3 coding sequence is TGTGCCACCAGCACCCCATACTCTGGACAGGGGGCGGTGGAGACCCAGTACTTC. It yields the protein CATSTPYSGQGAVETQYF.